The 24 T cell receptor beta chains below come from one sample, sequenced in a study of blood T cell repertoires in COVID-19. Generated by immunoSEQ multiplex PCR, the TCRdb table keeps only in-frame clones and is missing some. The sample has 160,000 or so clones, roughly 87% seen once. The sample taken for sequencing was PBMCs or T cells enriched from blood (not recorded which). The origin of the receptors is a human donor with acute COVID-19. The donor label of this sample is uncertain.

The chain links TRBV9 to TRBJ2-3; the D gene is possibly TRBD2 (6 bases). Trimming left V 4 bases short and J 4 bases short, with 13 bases between. CDR1 and CDR2 (germline): SGDLS, YYNGEE. The CDR3 contains 14 residues. The chain's CDR3 is CASSLGLGPDTQYF. CDR3 bases: TGTGCCAGCAGCCTGGGACTGGGCCCAGATACGCAGTATTTT.

The chain joins TRBV6-5 to TRBJ1-1, with D uncertain. The CDR3 runs to 15 residues. Germline CDR1 is MNHEY and CDR2 is SVGAGI. The V end was cut by 5 bases, the J end by 3 bases, with 16 bases between. CDR3 loop: CASSKLRGTDTEAFF. CDR3 DNA: TGTGCCAGCAGTAAACTCCGGGGTACGGACACTGAAGCTTTCTTT.

Note on this clone: A junction boundary mismatches the germline segment, possibly from a read error. This chain uses TRBV10-2 with TRBJ1-5; D is undetermined. Germline CDR1 reads WSHSY; CDR2 reads SAAADI. This CDR3 contains 13 residues. The CDR3 loop is CASRHFDNQPRHF. The CDR3 coding sequence is TGCGCCAGTAGACACTTCGACAATCAGCCCCGGCATTTT.

This chain joins TRBV6-5 and TRBJ1-2; no clear D. CDR3 length: 13 amino acids. Germline lookup yields CDR1 MNHEY and CDR2 SVGAGI. Trimming removed 1 base from V and 12 bases from J, with 15 bases in between. The CDR3 DNA follows: TGTGCCAGCAGTTACTTGGATCTGAGGCCCCACACCTTC. Its protein is CASSYLDLRPHTF.

V gene TRBV11-3 combines with J gene TRBJ2-1; tentatively, D is TRBD2 (6 bases). This CDR3 is 14 amino acids long. V lost 0 bases to trimming and J lost 7 bases, with 10 bases between them. In germline, CDR1 is SGHNT, CDR2 YENEEA. CDR3 residues: CASSLDGGANEQFF. The CDR3, as DNA: TGTGCCAGCAGCTTAGATGGCGGGGCTAATGAGCAGTTCTTC.

The chain employs TRBV4-1 and TRBJ1-4; TRBD1 matches 11 bases. Unmatched junction bases numbered 2, after V lost 3 bases and J lost 8 bases. Per germline, CDR1 MGHRA and CDR2 YSYEKL. This CDR3 contains 14 residues. CDR3 nucleotides: TGCGCCAGCAGCCAGGGGACAGGGGGGGAAAAACTGTTTTTT. Amino acids: CASSQGTGGEKLFF.

The CDR3 loop is CASSQGGAFTEAFF. CDR3 bases: TGTGCCAGCAGCCAGGGGGGGGCTTTCACTGAAGCTTTCTTT. The chain has TRBV14 and TRBJ1-1; possible D gene TRBD1, 6 bases. The CDR3 extends over 14 amino acids. Trimming removed 3 bases from V and 4 bases from J, with 12 bases in between. Germline V gene sequence: CDR1 SGHDN, CDR2 FVKESK.

The chain carries TRBV3-1 (or the pseudogene TRBV3-2) and TRBJ1-2; 10 bases align to TRBD1. V trimming: 0 bases; J trimming: 8 bases; junction bases outside the gene matches: 15. Germline V gene sequence: CDR1 LGHDT, CDR2 YNNKEL (reference sequence). The CDR3 runs 18 residues. CDR3 amino acids: CASSQDMGQGFTSRGYTF. The CDR3 DNA sequence: TGTGCCAGCAGCCAAGATATGGGACAGGGGTTCACGTCTAGAGGCTACACCTTC.

This chain links TRBV5-4 with TRBJ1-5, with TRBD1 matching over 7 bases. The V gene's germline CDR1 is SGHNT and CDR2 YYREEE (reference sequence). Trimming removed 0 bases from V and 7 bases from J; junction bases left unmatched: 7. CDR3 size: 15 residues. This CDR3 reads CASSLAGQGGQPQHF. The CDR3 coding sequence is TGTGCCAGCAGCTTGGCCGGCCAGGGGGGACAGCCCCAGCATTTT.

The rearrangement uses TRBV19 and TRBJ1-6, with 8 bases matching TRBD1. Germline V gene sequence: CDR1 LNHDA, CDR2 SQIVND (reference sequence). The CDR3 contains 14 residues. With V trimmed by 7 bases and J by 10 bases, 9 bases remained unmatched. The CDR3 loop reads CASKAGQGGSPLHF. The CDR3 coding sequence is TGTGCCAGTAAAGCTGGACAGGGCGGATCACCCCTCCACTTT.

J is TRBJ2-3 and V is TRBV9; TRBD2 matches at 9 bases. Unmatched junction bases numbered 3, after V lost 3 bases and J lost 1 base. The CDR3 has 15 residues. The germline V gene encodes CDR1 SGDLS and CDR2 YYNGEE. In nucleotides, the CDR3 is TGTGCCAGCAGCGCTAGCGGGGACCGCACAGATACGCAGTATTTT. Its translation: CASSASGDRTDTQYF.

V and J are TRBV7-9 and TRBJ1-2, with D possibly TRBD1 on 5 matching bases. With 2 bases removed from V and 4 bases from J, the gap between germline ends came to 20 bases. The CDR3 length is 17 residues. The V gene's germline CDR1 is SEHNR and CDR2 FQNEAQ (reference sequence). CDR3 protein: CASSLKGGAESTYGYTF. For the CDR3, the DNA is TGTGCCAGCAGCTTAAAAGGTGGGGCAGAGAGTACCTATGGCTACACCTTC.

The chain joins TRBV2 to TRBJ2-6, with 9 positions matching TRBD1. The germline gives CDR1 SNHLY, CDR2 FYNNEI. This CDR3 spans 15 amino acids. Germline trimming cut 10 bases from V and 3 bases from J; bases unmatched to any gene: 7. The CDR3 DNA sequence: TGTGCCATTGGGACAGGGAAGCTTGGGGCCAACGTCCTGACTTTC. Translating it yields CAIGTGKLGANVLTF. The complete variable domain, with remaining parts taken from reference TRBV2 and TRBJ2-6, reads EPEVTQTPSHQVTQMGQEVILRCVPISNHLYFYWYRQILGQKVEFLVSFYNNEISEKSEIFDDQFSVERPDGSNFTLKIRSTKLEDSAMYFCAIGTGKLGANVLTFGAGSRLTVL.

The chain is built from TRBV6-5 and TRBJ2-3, with 7 bases lining up with TRBD2. The V segment lost 7 bases and the J segment 4 bases; nucleotides outside the gene matches: 5. The CDR3 has 13 amino acids. Per germline, CDR1 MNHEY and CDR2 SVGAGI. CDR3 amino acids: CASTYRGADTQYF. The CDR3 bases are TGTGCCAGCACCTATCGGGGGGCAGATACGCAGTATTTT.

This chain joins TRBV20-1 and TRBJ2-7; D gene unclear. The length of the CDR3 is 11 residues. CDR1 is DFQATT, CDR2 SNEGSKA, per germline (reference sequence). V was shortened by 2 bases and J by 0 bases, with 2 bases between the two germline ends. CDR3 protein: CSARHSYEQYF. The CDR3 DNA follows: TGCAGTGCTAGACACTCCTACGAGCAGTACTTC.

The CDR3 nucleotides read TGTGCCAGCAGTGAAGCAATGGCCTCCTACGAGCAGTACTTC. Amino acids: CASSEAMASYEQYF. The chain recombines TRBV6-1 with TRBJ2-7; D not resolved. Germline values: CDR1 MNHNS, CDR2 SASEGT. Trimming took 0 bases from V and 0 from J, leaving 6 bases between them. The CDR3 consists of 14 residues.

This clone is a singleton in its sample. V is TRBV19 and J is TRBJ1-5, with a weak D call TRBD1 (6 bases). CDR1 LNHDA and CDR2 SQIVND come from the germline V gene (reference sequence). The ends were cut back, 4 bases at V and 5 bases at J, with 18 bases in the middle. The CDR3 extends over 16 amino acids. CDR3 sequence: CASSNPPGRGDQPQHF. The CDR3 DNA reads TGTGCCAGTAGTAACCCTCCAGGCAGGGGAGATCAGCCCCAGCATTTT.

The rearrangement links TRBV20-1 to TRBJ1-1; TRBD1 might be the D (6 bases). Germline CDR1 DFQATT, CDR2 SNEGSKA (reference sequence). The CDR3 runs to 13 residues. Trimming left V 5 bases short and J 4 bases short, with 14 bases between. This CDR3 is CSAGETGSTEAFF. In DNA form, the CDR3 reads TGCAGTGCTGGTGAAACAGGGAGCACTGAAGCTTTCTTT.

The chain joins TRBV7-8 to TRBJ2-3; 10 bases align to TRBD2. The CDR3 is made up of 15 amino acids. CDR1 is SGHVS, CDR2 FQNEAQ, per germline. V was pared by 7 bases and J by 6 bases, with 10 bases of the junction left unmatched. This chain's CDR3 is CASTGSGGAWDTQYF. The DNA of the CDR3 is TGTGCCAGCACCGGAAGCGGGGGGGCTTGGGATACGCAGTATTTT.

The chain recombines TRBV29-1 with TRBJ1-2; 8 nucleotides agree with TRBD1. This CDR3 is built from 14 residues. In germline, CDR1 is SQVTM, CDR2 ANQGSEA. Trimming took 0 bases from V and 6 from J; bases not matched to a gene: 6. CDR3 DNA: TGCAGCGTTGAAGATTCAAGGACAGGGAATGGCTACACCTTC. Translated: CSVEDSRTGNGYTF.

V is TRBV4-2 and J is TRBJ2-7; tentatively, D is TRBD1 (5 bases). The V gene's germline CDR1 is LGHNA and CDR2 YNFKEQ. The CDR3 runs 15 residues. V was shortened by 4 bases and J by 3 bases, with 16 bases between the two germline ends. The CDR3: CASSPEETAYYEQYF. As DNA, the CDR3 is TGTGCCAGCAGCCCCGAGGAGACAGCGTACTACGAGCAGTACTTC.

The J gene is TRBJ2-7, the V gene TRBV27, with a tentative D call TRBD1 (6 bases). Trimming cost V 0 bases and J 4 bases, with 13 bases left between them. The CDR3 is 15 residues long. From germline, CDR1 is MNHEY and CDR2 SMNVEV (reference sequence). CDR3 in amino acids: CASSLSKDRVYEQYF. Here the CDR3 DNA reads TGTGCCAGCAGTTTATCGAAGGACAGAGTTTACGAGCAGTACTTC.

This clone was detected once. This chain links TRBV5-1 with TRBJ1-2; D remains unclear. The V gene's germline CDR1 is SGHRS and CDR2 YFSETQ. Trimming cost V 4 bases and J 2 bases, with 12 bases left between them. There are 14 residues in the CDR3. CDR3 coding DNA: TGCGCCAGCAGCCCATTGGACTGGAACTATGGCTACACCTTC. It is translated as CASSPLDWNYGYTF.

Written as DNA, the CDR3 is TGTGCCAGCAGCTTGAAGACAGGGGGATTCCAGCCCCAGCATTTT. This encodes CASSLKTGGFQPQHF. The chain uses TRBV5-8 and TRBJ1-5; 9 nucleotides agree with TRBD1. CDR3 length equals 15 residues. Germline V gene sequence: CDR1 SGHTS, CDR2 YDEGEE. V gave up 1 base and J gave up 7 bases; unmatched junction bases: 6. The complete variable domain, with remaining parts taken from reference TRBV5-8 and TRBJ1-5, reads EAGVTQSPTHLIKTRGQQATLRCSPISGHTSVYWYQQALGLGLQFLLWYDEGEERNRGNFPPRFSGRQFPNYSSELNVNALELEDSALYLCASSLKTGGFQPQHFGDGTRLSIL.